The entry below describes one T cell receptor beta chain. The antigen is undetermined. Germline CDR1 SGHRS, CDR2 YFSETQ. CDR3 length: 16 residues. Trimming left V 2 bases short and J 5 bases short, with 17 bases between. The data originate from a study of post-analysis software for immune sequencing data. Study outcomes and limitations: Controls had lower frequencies than patients of a handful of TRBV segments, which included TRBV5-6, TRBV5-1 and TRBV20-1.

Libraries were made from TCR beta cDNA, and they carried unique molecular identifiers. TCRdb fed the PCR reads into MiXCR, producing one record per CDR3 protein. Among 350,000 to 500,000 distinct CDR3 sequences, over 30% were seen once, and the ten largest hold around 8%. Sequenced: blood. This clonotype was obtained from a girl aged 2-10 years with multiple sclerosis. The gene calls are TRBV5-1 and TRBJ2-1; maybe TRBD2 (5 bases). The CDR3 region is CASSFRTRSRHNEQFF. DNA for the CDR3: TGCGCCAGCAGCTTCAGGACTCGTTCCAGGCACAATGAGCAGTTCTTC.